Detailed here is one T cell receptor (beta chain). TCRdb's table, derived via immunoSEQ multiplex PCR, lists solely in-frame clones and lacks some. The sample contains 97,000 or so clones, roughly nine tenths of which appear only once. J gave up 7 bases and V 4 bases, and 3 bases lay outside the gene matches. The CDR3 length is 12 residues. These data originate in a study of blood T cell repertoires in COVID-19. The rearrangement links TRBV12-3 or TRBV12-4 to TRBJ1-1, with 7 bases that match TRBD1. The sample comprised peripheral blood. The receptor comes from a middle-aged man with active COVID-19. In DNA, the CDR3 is TGTGCCAGCAGTTACGGACAGGTTGAAGCTTTCTTT. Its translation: CASSYGQVEAFF.